One and the same sample provided the 21 T cell receptor beta chains below, sequenced in a study of blood T cell repertoires in COVID-19. Using immunoSEQ multiplex PCR, the repertoire was profiled, and TCRdb retains in-frame clones only, with some absent. The sample includes about 230,000 clones, 80% to 90% seen only once; the top ten take around 0.97%. Sequencing was performed on peripheral blood. These receptors were collected from a man in his forties with acute or convalescent COVID-19.

The rearrangement links TRBV5-4 to TRBJ1-1; D is unresolved. Germline-derived CDR1 and CDR2 are SGHNT and YYREEE (reference sequence). The CDR3 is made up of 14 amino acids. With 4 bases removed from V and 8 bases from J, the gap between germline ends came to 18 bases. The DNA for the CDR3 is TGTGCCAGCAGCCCCGATTTAGTATATCGGGAAGCTTTCTTT. As protein: CASSPDLVYREAFF.

The chain is built from TRBV9 and TRBJ1-2, with D unclear. V was trimmed by 5 bases and J by 7 bases, leaving 21 bases between them. CDR1 SGDLS and CDR2 YYNGEE come from the germline V gene. The CDR3 runs to 15 residues. CDR3 sequence: CASSSRWGAGGGYTF. As DNA, the CDR3 is TGTGCCAGCAGTTCTAGATGGGGAGCGGGTGGTGGCTACACCTTC.

The chain joins TRBV11-3 to TRBJ1-6; D not certain. The germline V gene has CDR1 SGHNT and CDR2 YENEEA. V was clipped by 5 bases and J by 8 bases, with 13 bases between them. This CDR3 region has 14 residues. The CDR3 sequence is CASSTGFPDSPLHF. In DNA, the CDR3 is TGTGCCAGCAGCACCGGGTTTCCCGATTCACCCCTCCACTTT. The full variable domain, in which reference TRBV11-3 and TRBJ1-6 provide the parts outside the CDR3, is EAGVVQSPRYKIIEKKQPVAFWCNPISGHNTLYWYLQNLGQGPELLIRYENEEAVDDSQLPKDRFSAERLKGVDSTLKIQPAELGDSAVYLCASSTGFPDSPLHFGNGTRLTVT.

The V and J genes are TRBV9 and TRBJ2-2; D possibly corresponds to TRBD1 (6 bases). Germline V gene data show CDR1 as SGDLS and CDR2 as YYNGEE. Trimming pared 2 bases from V and 6 bases from J, leaving 17 bases between. The CDR3 totals 16 residues. CDR3 in amino acids: CASSVSQGLVAGELFF. CDR3 coding DNA: TGTGCCAGCAGCGTCTCTCAGGGGCTGGTGGCCGGGGAGCTGTTTTTT.

The chain joins TRBV20-1 to TRBJ2-7; D gene ambiguous. Trimming pared 5 bases from V and 3 bases from J, leaving 8 bases between. The germline V gene encodes CDR1 DFQATT and CDR2 SNEGSKA (reference sequence). This CDR3 is 11 amino acids long. The CDR3 region has the DNA TGCAGTGCTTCCGGTGACTACGAGCAGTACTTC. Amino acids: CSASGDYEQYF.

The chain couples TRBV5-1 to TRBJ2-6, with a possible D match to TRBD2 (5 bases). This CDR3 has 15 amino acids. Germline lookup yields CDR1 SGHRS and CDR2 YFSETQ. V lost 6 bases and J 4 bases, leaving 14 bases between the germline ends. The CDR3 nucleotides are TGCGCCAGCAAGGGAGTTGGAGCGGGGGCCAACGTCCTGACTTTC. Its translation: CASKGVGAGANVLTF.

Regarding this clone: Other DNA sequences in the sample encode the same CDR3. This sequence joins TRBV5-1 and TRBJ1-2; tentative D call: TRBD1 (5 bases). Germline CDR1 is SGHRS and CDR2 is YFSETQ. The CDR3 runs to 16 residues. Trimming took off 3 bases at V and 2 bases at J, with 17 bases between the two ends. CDR3 in amino acids: CASSSPGGGFNYGYTF. CDR3 nucleotide sequence: TGCGCCAGCAGCTCCCCGGGGGGGGGTTTCAACTATGGCTACACCTTC.

The genes are TRBV4-1 and TRBJ2-1, with TRBD1 identical over 8 bases. V trimming: 4 bases; J trimming: 8 bases; junction bases outside the gene matches: 10. The CDR3 is 15 amino acids. Per germline, CDR1 MGHRA and CDR2 YSYEKL. The CDR3 loop reads CASSPTDRERDEQFF. The DNA of the CDR3 is TGCGCCAGCAGCCCCACGGACAGGGAGAGGGATGAGCAGTTCTTC.

The chain has TRBV5-1 and TRBJ1-4, with D maybe TRBD1 (5 bases). The CDR3 has 14 residues. CDR1 is SGHRS and CDR2 is YFSETQ in the germline V gene. V was shortened by 1 base and J by 10 bases, with 14 bases between the two germline ends. CDR3 sequence reads: CASSLTEERGKLFF. The CDR3, as DNA: TGCGCCAGCAGCTTGACAGAGGAAAGGGGAAAACTGTTTTTT.

J is TRBJ1-1 and V is TRBV18, with D perhaps matching TRBD1 (6 bases). Germline loops: CDR1 KGHSH, CDR2 LQKENI. This CDR3 is 12 amino acids long. V lost 3 bases and J lost 8, with 10 bases in between. As DNA, the CDR3 is TGTGCCAGCTCACCGAACAGGGTGGAAGCTTTCTTT. It is translated as CASSPNRVEAFF.

The J gene is TRBJ1-3, the V gene TRBV5-1; D uncertain. Germline V gene data show CDR1 as SGHRS and CDR2 as YFSETQ. This CDR3 is 16 amino acids long. V was pared by 4 bases and J by 0 bases, with 14 bases between. CDR3 loop: CASSRESTGSGNTIYF. DNA for the CDR3: TGCGCCAGCAGCCGGGAATCGACGGGCTCTGGAAACACCATATATTTT.

The chain recombines TRBV6-5 with TRBJ1-2; 10 nucleotides align to TRBD1. The germline V gene has CDR1 MNHEY and CDR2 SVGAGI. This CDR3 has 15 residues. V shed 7 bases, J shed 3 bases, and the junction held 8 bases outside the gene matches. This CDR3 is CASILRTGGDYGYTF. The CDR3, as DNA: TGTGCCAGCATCCTCAGGACAGGGGGGGACTATGGCTACACCTTC.

The J gene is TRBJ1-2, the V gene TRBV2, with 9 bases lining up with TRBD1. The CDR3 length is 14 residues. V was clipped by 6 bases and J by 8 bases; unmatched bases: 10. The germline V gene has CDR1 SNHLY and CDR2 FYNNEI. CDR3 DNA: TGTGCCAGCAGCATTGGGACAGGGTTCAACGGCTACACCTTC. Translation: CASSIGTGFNGYTF.

The V gene is TRBV5-1, the J gene TRBJ2-7; D is undetermined. CDR3 length: 14 residues. Germline V gene sequence: CDR1 SGHRS, CDR2 YFSETQ. The ends were cut back, 3 bases at V and 2 bases at J, with 12 bases in the middle. The CDR3 DNA reads as TGCGCCAGCAGCTCAGACTTATGGACCTACGAGCAGTACTTC. Translation: CASSSDLWTYEQYF.

This chain uses TRBV19 with TRBJ1-2, with 9 positions matching TRBD1. The length of the CDR3 is 14 residues. V trimming: 4 bases; J trimming: 6 bases; junction bases outside the gene matches: 6. The V gene's germline CDR1 is LNHDA and CDR2 SQIVND (reference sequence). The DNA of the CDR3 is TGTGCCAGTAGTAAGTGGGACAGGGATGATGGCTACACCTTC. Its protein is CASSKWDRDDGYTF.

This chain links TRBV6-4 with TRBJ2-2; unclear D gene. Germline V lookup: CDR1 MRHNA, CDR2 SNTAGT. The germline V and J ends were trimmed by 5 bases and 4 bases, with 8 bases remaining between them. This CDR3 comprises 13 residues. The CDR3 reads CASSRSPTGELFF. The CDR3 DNA reads TGTGCCAGCAGTAGGAGCCCCACCGGGGAGCTGTTTTTT.

V and J are TRBV5-6 and TRBJ1-5; D might be TRBD1 (6 bases). CDR3 size: 14 residues. V lost 1 base and J lost 3, with 8 bases in between. Germline values: CDR1 SGHDT, CDR2 YYEEEE. The CDR3 reads CASSLRGTNQPQHF. In DNA, the CDR3 is TGTGCCAGCAGCTTGAGGGGGACCAATCAGCCCCAGCATTTT.

In its sample, this clone was seen once. This CDR3 reads CASSGDYLRYEQFF. In nucleotides, the CDR3 is TGTGCCAGCAGTGGGGACTACCTTAGGTATGAGCAGTTCTTC. The chain is built from TRBV2 and TRBJ2-1; 7 bases agree with TRBD2. CDR1 is SNHLY, CDR2 FYNNEI, per germline. V trimming: 4 bases; J trimming: 8 bases; junction bases outside the gene matches: 8. The CDR3 is 14 residues long.

This chain connects TRBV2 to TRBJ1-2; TRBD1 is a possible D gene (5 bases). CDR1 and CDR2 from the germline V gene are SNHLY and FYNNEI. V was clipped by 3 bases and J by 8 bases, with 13 bases between them. This CDR3 comprises 13 residues. The CDR3 sequence is CASSDGRVTGYTF. The DNA for the CDR3 is TGTGCCAGCAGTGACGGCAGGGTTACCGGCTACACCTTC.

For the CDR3, the DNA is TGTGCTAGTGGTTTAGTATTCACCGGGACAGGGGATAGTTCACCCCTCCACTTT. Translated, it gives CASGLVFTGTGDSSPLHF. This chain connects TRBV12-5 to TRBJ1-6, with 10 positions matching TRBD1. The trim removed 3 bases at V and 9 bases at J, leaving 14 bases unmatched. The CDR3 length is 18 residues. Germline loops: CDR1 LGHNT, CDR2 FRNRAP.

Notes on this clone: The same CDR3 also results from other DNA sequences found in this sample. This chain uses TRBV12-3 or TRBV12-4 with TRBJ1-3; D uncertain. Trimming removed 7 bases from V and 2 bases from J, with 6 bases in between. The CDR3 contains 12 residues. CDR3 sequence: CASTLAGNTIYF. DNA of the CDR3: TGTGCCAGCACCTTAGCTGGAAACACCATATATTTT.